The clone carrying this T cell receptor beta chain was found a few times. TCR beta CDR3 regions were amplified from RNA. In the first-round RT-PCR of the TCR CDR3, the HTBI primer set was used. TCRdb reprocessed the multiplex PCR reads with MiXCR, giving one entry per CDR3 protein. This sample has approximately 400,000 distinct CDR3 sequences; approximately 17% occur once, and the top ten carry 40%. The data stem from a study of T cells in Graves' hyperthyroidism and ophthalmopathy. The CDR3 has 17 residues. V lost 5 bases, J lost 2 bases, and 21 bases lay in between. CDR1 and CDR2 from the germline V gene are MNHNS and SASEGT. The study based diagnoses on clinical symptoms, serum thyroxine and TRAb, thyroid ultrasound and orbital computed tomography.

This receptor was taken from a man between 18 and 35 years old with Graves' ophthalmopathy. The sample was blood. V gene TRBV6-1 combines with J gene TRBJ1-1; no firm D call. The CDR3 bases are TGTGCCAGCAGTAAGGGATACGATGGACCCGCCAACACTGAAGCTTTCTTT. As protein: CASSKGYDGPANTEAFF.